Shown below are 21 T cell receptor beta chains from a single sample sequenced in a study of cytotoxic CD8 clonotypes in ibrutinib-treated CLL. Assay used: immunoSEQ multiplex PCR; TCRdb lists only in-frame clones, some missing. Altogether 40,000 or so clones are present, about half being singletons, with the ten largest covering 15% to 20%. The sample consisted of PBMCs, taken before ibrutinib treatment. Receptor source: a human donor with chronic lymphocytic leukemia.

The chain employs TRBV4-1 and TRBJ2-7; 8 bases are a match to TRBD1. The V gene's germline CDR1 is MGHRA and CDR2 YSYEKL. V lost 3 bases, J lost 3 bases, and 16 bases stayed unmatched. This CDR3 spans 18 amino acids. CDR3 sequence (DNA): TGCGCCAGCAGCCAGGACACACATTCGACAGGGGATCGCTACGAGCAGTACTTC. Its translation: CASSQDTHSTGDRYEQYF.

The V and J genes are TRBV5-6 and TRBJ2-3; D might be TRBD1 (5 bases). The germline CDR1 and CDR2 sequences are SGHDT and YYEEEE. Trimming removed 0 bases from V and 1 base from J, with 12 bases in between. This CDR3 has 16 amino acids. CDR3 coding DNA: TGTGCCAGCAGCTTGGTGGGGCTAATACGCACAGATACGCAGTATTTT. It specifies CASSLVGLIRTDTQYF. The whole variable domain, filled in from reference TRBV5-6 and TRBJ2-3, reads DAGVTQSPTHLIKTRGQQVTLRCSPKSGHDTVSWYQQALGQGPQFIFQYYEEEERQRGNFPDRFSGHQFPNYSSELNVNALLLGDSALYLCASSLVGLIRTDTQYFGPGTRLTVL.

The chain is built from TRBV29-1 and TRBJ2-7, with D possibly called TRBD1 or TRBD2 (5 bases each). This CDR3 has 14 amino acids. V was shortened by 6 bases and J by 2 bases, with 17 bases between the two germline ends. In germline, CDR1 is SQVTM, CDR2 ANQGSEA. CDR3 in amino acids: CSVQGVPGTYEQYF. CDR3 sequence (DNA): TGCAGCGTCCAAGGGGTCCCCGGGACCTACGAGCAGTACTTC.

The genes are TRBV7-3 and TRBJ2-5, with 13 nucleotides matching TRBD2. After removal of 5 bases from V and 5 bases from J, the junction contained 14 bases not matched to a gene. The germline gives CDR1 SGHTA, CDR2 FQGTGA. The CDR3 covers 18 residues. CDR3 nucleotides: TGTGCCAGCAGCCCCGGACTAGCGGGGGTCGATCGTAGGGAGACCCAGTACTTC. This sequence encodes CASSPGLAGVDRRETQYF.

V gene TRBV6-5 combines with J gene TRBJ2-7; TRBD1 matches 7 bases. Unmatched junction bases numbered 9, after V lost 5 bases and J lost 5 bases. CDR1 is MNHEY and CDR2 is SVGAGI in the germline V gene. The CDR3 has 14 residues. This CDR3 is CASSRGQPAHEQYF. Here the CDR3 DNA reads TGTGCCAGCAGTAGGGGACAGCCCGCCCACGAGCAGTACTTC.

The V and J genes are TRBV4-1 and TRBJ2-5, with TRBD1 identical over 8 bases. V shed 0 bases and J 7 bases; nucleotides not matched to a gene: 7. The CDR3 is 15 residues long. Germline CDR1 reads MGHRA; CDR2 reads YSYEKL. In nucleotides, the CDR3 is TGCGCCAGCAGCCAAGACGGGACAGGAGAAGCGACCCAGTACTTC. Amino acids: CASSQDGTGEATQYF.

This clone was observed a handful of times. V and J are TRBV15 and TRBJ1-5; TRBD1 might be the D (5 bases). Germline CDR1 LNHNV, CDR2 YYDKDF (reference sequence). The length of the CDR3 is 15 residues. Deletions cut 3 bases from V and 5 bases from J, with 14 bases between. The CDR3 is CATSSSQGWDQPQHF. The DNA for the CDR3 is TGTGCCACCAGCAGTTCTCAGGGCTGGGATCAGCCCCAGCATTTT.

The chain links TRBV13 to TRBJ2-3, with TRBD1 matching 7 bases. Germline CDR1 is PRHDT and CDR2 is FYEKMQ (reference sequence). After removal of 7 bases from V and 2 bases from J, the junction contained 12 bases not matched to a gene. This CDR3 is 16 amino acids long. This chain's CDR3 is CASTPWDRLPTDTQYF. Written as DNA, the CDR3 is TGTGCCAGCACCCCTTGGGACAGACTACCCACAGATACGCAGTATTTT.

This clone was recorded many times. V is TRBV7-6 and J is TRBJ1-1; 10 bases map to TRBD1. Per germline, CDR1 SGHVS and CDR2 FNYEAQ. There are 15 residues in the CDR3. V shed 5 bases, J shed 11 bases, and the junction held 14 bases outside the gene matches. This CDR3 is CASSLMTGGERDAFF. CDR3 coding DNA: TGTGCCAGCAGCCTTATGACAGGGGGCGAGAGGGACGCTTTCTTT. The full variable domain, rest sourced from reference TRBV7-6 and TRBJ1-1, is GAGVSQSPRYKVTKRGQDVALRCDPISGHVSLYWYRQALGQGPEFLTYFNYEAQQDKSGLPNDRFSAERPEGSISTLTIQRTEQRDSAMYRCASSLMTGGERDAFFGQGTRLTVV.

This clone was detected a few times. The chain links TRBV7-2 to TRBJ2-7; maybe TRBD1 (6 bases). CDR3 length equals 16 residues. Germline V lookup: CDR1 SGHTA, CDR2 FQGNSA. Deletions cut 4 bases from V and 2 bases from J, with 18 bases between. CDR3 nucleotide sequence: TGTGCCAGCAGCTCCGTGGGACACACGATAACCTACGAGCAGTACTTC. Translating gives CASSSVGHTITYEQYF.

The J gene is TRBJ1-3, the V gene TRBV6-5, with D tentatively TRBD1 (6 bases). CDR3 length: 13 amino acids. Trimming left V 10 bases short and J 8 bases short, with 18 bases between. Germline CDR1 is MNHEY and CDR2 is SVGAGI. CDR3 residues: CATASPGTHTIYF. For the CDR3, the DNA is TGTGCCACCGCGTCTCCAGGGACACACACCATATATTTT.

The V gene is TRBV19, the J gene TRBJ2-7; 12 bases agree with TRBD1. Germline assignment: CDR1 LNHDA and CDR2 SQIVND (reference sequence). The CDR3 totals 15 residues. Trimming removed 3 bases from V and 6 bases from J; junction bases left unmatched: 6. CDR3 DNA sequence: TGTGCCAGTAGTATTACCCGGGACAGGGGGCTCGAGCAGTACTTC. Its protein product is CASSITRDRGLEQYF.

The chain uses TRBV5-1 and TRBJ1-6; weak D call: TRBD1 (6 bases). The CDR3 runs to 13 residues. V lost 0 bases, J lost 9 bases, and 7 bases lay in between. Germline CDR1 SGHRS, CDR2 YFSETQ. In DNA, the CDR3 is TGCGCCAGCAGCTTGGACAGGGCTTCACCCCTCCACTTT. The encoded protein is CASSLDRASPLHF.

The V and J genes are TRBV7-9 and TRBJ2-1, with 13 bases fitting TRBD2. There are 16 residues in the CDR3. J gave up 5 bases and V 6 bases, and 7 bases lay outside the gene matches. Germline values: CDR1 SEHNR, CDR2 FQNEAQ (reference sequence). The CDR3, as DNA: TGTGCCAGCAGTACTAGCGGGGGGGCCTTAGACAATGAGCAGTTCTTC. It yields the protein CASSTSGGALDNEQFF.

The CDR3 DNA follows: TGTGCCAGCAGCTCCCATGGACTCTACGAGCAGTACTTC. Translation gives CASSSHGLYEQYF. The rearrangement uses TRBV7-9 and TRBJ2-7; weak D call: TRBD2 (5 bases). The germline V gene encodes CDR1 SEHNR and CDR2 FQNEAQ (reference sequence). The V gene lost 4 bases and the J gene lost 3 bases, with 10 bases spanning the gap. This CDR3 is 13 amino acids long.

The V gene is TRBV9, the J gene TRBJ2-5; no clear D. Trimming removed 0 bases from V and 4 bases from J, with 7 bases in between. CDR3 size: 13 residues. CDR1 SGDLS and CDR2 YYNGEE come from the germline V gene. The CDR3 loop reads CASSVDGGETQYF. The DNA of the CDR3 is TGTGCCAGCAGCGTAGATGGCGGAGAGACCCAGTACTTC.

The table lists this clone with a few counts. The rearrangement joins TRBV6-1 to TRBJ2-7, with D maybe TRBD1 (5 bases). This CDR3 comprises 12 residues. CDR1 MNHNS and CDR2 SASEGT come from the germline V gene. Trimming removed 2 bases at V and 4 bases at J, with 6 bases between. The CDR3 DNA reads TGTGCCAGCAGTGAAAGACAGTACGAGCAGTACTTC. Its protein product is CASSERQYEQYF.

The rearrangement joins TRBV5-1 to TRBJ2-7, with 8 bases identical to TRBD2. The CDR3 extends over 14 amino acids. CDR1 is SGHRS, CDR2 YFSETQ, per germline. V shed 5 bases, J shed 3 bases, and the junction held 7 bases outside the gene matches. The CDR3: CASSQAGVIYEQYF. The CDR3 region has the DNA TGCGCCAGCAGTCAAGCGGGGGTAATCTACGAGCAGTACTTC.

The chain recombines TRBV10-3 with TRBJ2-7, with D tentatively TRBD1 (6 bases). Trimming took 2 bases from V and 3 from J, leaving 14 bases between them. CDR3 length: 15 residues. Germline values: CDR1 ENHRY, CDR2 SYGVKD. Here the CDR3 reads CAISEPTGVLYEQYF. CDR3 bases: TGTGCCATCAGTGAGCCGACAGGAGTTCTCTACGAGCAGTACTTC.

This clone has only a few counts. The chain combines TRBV12-5 with TRBJ2-4; either TRBD1 or TRBD2 may fit D (6 bases each). This CDR3 contains 18 residues. The germline V and J ends were trimmed by 0 bases and 0 bases, with 15 bases remaining between them. Germline V gene sequence: CDR1 LGHNT, CDR2 FRNRAP. The CDR3 DNA reads TGTGCTAGTGGTTTGGTACTTGGGGGGCCACTAGCCAAAAACATTCAGTACTTC. Residues: CASGLVLGGPLAKNIQYF.

This sequence joins TRBV23-1 and TRBJ2-5; TRBD2 agrees at 14 bases. TRBV23-1 falls under the ORF class, with uncertain function. The CDR3 covers 16 residues. The ends lost 6 bases at V and 7 bases at J; junction bases unmatched: 10. The CDR3 reads CASSPTGTSGGGTQYF. The CDR3 coding sequence is TGCGCCAGCAGCCCAACCGGGACTAGCGGGGGTGGGACCCAGTACTTC.